This T cell receptor beta chain was sequenced in a study of blood T cells in healthy people across ages. General observations from the study: Age advanced and TCR beta diversity per million T cells fell, roughly linearly.

CDR1 is DFQATT and CDR2 is SNEGSKA in the germline V gene (reference sequence). The CDR3 loop spans 12 amino acids. The V gene lost 0 bases and the J gene lost 5 bases, with 5 bases spanning the gap. A second PCR of about 7 to 12 cycles used a sample-barcoded 5' primer and a J-beta primer mix. TCRdb re-called the 5' RACE reads through MiXCR, storing one row per CDR3 protein. The sample records some 1.5 million distinct CDR3 sequences, about 28% being singletons. This clonotype has just a few counts. Its antigen is still unknown. This TCR was sampled from a woman in her 30s in good health. The chain has TRBV20-1 and TRBJ2-1; D is possibly TRBD1 (5 bases). The sequencing input was blood. The CDR3 region is CSAREGDNEQFF. CDR3 nucleotides: TGCAGTGCTAGAGAAGGGGACAATGAGCAGTTCTTC.